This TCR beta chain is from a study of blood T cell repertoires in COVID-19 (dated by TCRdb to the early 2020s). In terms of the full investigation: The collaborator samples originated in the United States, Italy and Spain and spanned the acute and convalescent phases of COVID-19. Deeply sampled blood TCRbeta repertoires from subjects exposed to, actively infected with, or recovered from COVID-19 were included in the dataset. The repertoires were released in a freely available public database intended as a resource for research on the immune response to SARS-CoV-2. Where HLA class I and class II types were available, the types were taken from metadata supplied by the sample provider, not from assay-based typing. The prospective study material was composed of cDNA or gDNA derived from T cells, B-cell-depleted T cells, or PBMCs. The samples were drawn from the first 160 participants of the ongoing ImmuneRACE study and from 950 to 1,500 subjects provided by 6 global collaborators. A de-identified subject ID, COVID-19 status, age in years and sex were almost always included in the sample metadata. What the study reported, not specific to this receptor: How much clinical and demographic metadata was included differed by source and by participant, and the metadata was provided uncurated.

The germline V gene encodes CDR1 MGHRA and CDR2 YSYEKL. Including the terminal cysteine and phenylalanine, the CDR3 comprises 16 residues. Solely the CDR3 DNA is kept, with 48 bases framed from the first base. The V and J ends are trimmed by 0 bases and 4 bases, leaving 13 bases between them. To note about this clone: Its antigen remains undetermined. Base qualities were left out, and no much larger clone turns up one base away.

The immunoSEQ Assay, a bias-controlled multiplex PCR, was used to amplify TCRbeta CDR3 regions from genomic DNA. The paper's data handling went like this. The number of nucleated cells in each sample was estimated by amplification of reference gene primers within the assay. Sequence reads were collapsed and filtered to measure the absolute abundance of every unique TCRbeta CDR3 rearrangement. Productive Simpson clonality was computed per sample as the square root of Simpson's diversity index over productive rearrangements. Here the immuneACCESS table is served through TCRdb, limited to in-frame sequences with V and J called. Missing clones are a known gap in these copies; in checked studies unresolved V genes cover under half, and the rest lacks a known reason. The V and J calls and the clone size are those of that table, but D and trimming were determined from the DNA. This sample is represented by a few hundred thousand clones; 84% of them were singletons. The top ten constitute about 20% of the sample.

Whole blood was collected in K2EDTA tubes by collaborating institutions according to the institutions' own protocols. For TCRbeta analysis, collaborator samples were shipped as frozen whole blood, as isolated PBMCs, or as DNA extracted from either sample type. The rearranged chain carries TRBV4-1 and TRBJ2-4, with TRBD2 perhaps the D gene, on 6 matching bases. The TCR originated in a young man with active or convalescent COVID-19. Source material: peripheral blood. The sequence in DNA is TGCGCCAGCAGCCAAGATAGGGCAGGACTAAAAAACATTCAGTACTTC. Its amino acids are CASSQDRAGLKNIQYF.